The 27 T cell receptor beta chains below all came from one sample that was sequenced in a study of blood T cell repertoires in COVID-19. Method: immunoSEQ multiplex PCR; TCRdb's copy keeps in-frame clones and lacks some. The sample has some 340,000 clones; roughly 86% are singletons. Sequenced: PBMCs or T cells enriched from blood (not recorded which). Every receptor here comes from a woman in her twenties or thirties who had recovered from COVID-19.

CDR3 DNA sequence: TGTGCCAGCGGACAGGGGCATGAAGCTTTCTTT. It yields the protein CASGQGHEAFF. This chain links TRBV6-5 with TRBJ1-1; 9 nucleotides align to TRBD1. The CDR3 runs 11 residues. Trimming removed 8 bases from V and 7 bases from J; junction bases left unmatched: 2. Germline V lookup: CDR1 MNHEY, CDR2 SVGAGI.

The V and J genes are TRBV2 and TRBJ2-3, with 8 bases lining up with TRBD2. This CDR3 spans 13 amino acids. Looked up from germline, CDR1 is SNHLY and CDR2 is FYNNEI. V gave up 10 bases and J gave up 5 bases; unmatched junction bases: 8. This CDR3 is CATRTGGGDTQYF. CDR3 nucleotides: TGTGCCACCAGAACGGGGGGGGGAGATACGCAGTATTTT.

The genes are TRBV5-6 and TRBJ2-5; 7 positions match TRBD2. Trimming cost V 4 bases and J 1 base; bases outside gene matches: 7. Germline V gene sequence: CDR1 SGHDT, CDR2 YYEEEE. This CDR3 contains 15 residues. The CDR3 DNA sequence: TGTGCCAGCAGCCGGGGGGTCCAGATCCAAGAGACCCAGTACTTC. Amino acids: CASSRGVQIQETQYF.

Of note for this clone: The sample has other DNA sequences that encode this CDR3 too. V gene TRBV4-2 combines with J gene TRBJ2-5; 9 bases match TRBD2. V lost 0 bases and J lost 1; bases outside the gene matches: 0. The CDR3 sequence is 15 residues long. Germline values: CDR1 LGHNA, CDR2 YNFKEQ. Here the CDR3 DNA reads TGTGCCAGCAGCCAAGAGCGGGGGGGCCAAGAGACCCAGTACTTC. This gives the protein CASSQERGGQETQYF.

The CDR3 bases are TGTGCCAGCAGCCTGGGACAGGAGTATGGCTACACCTTC. This encodes CASSLGQEYGYTF. The chain employs TRBV6-2 or TRBV6-3 and TRBJ1-2; 8 bases map to TRBD1. J gave up 5 bases and V 6 bases, and 5 bases lay outside the gene matches. The germline gives CDR1 MNHEY, CDR2 SVGEGT. This CDR3 region has 13 residues.

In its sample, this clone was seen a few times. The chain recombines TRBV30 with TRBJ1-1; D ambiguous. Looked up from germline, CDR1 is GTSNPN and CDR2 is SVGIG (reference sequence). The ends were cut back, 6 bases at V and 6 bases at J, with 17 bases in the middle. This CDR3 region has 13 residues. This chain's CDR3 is CACALGPGAEAFF. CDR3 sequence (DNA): TGTGCCTGCGCACTGGGCCCCGGGGCTGAAGCTTTCTTT. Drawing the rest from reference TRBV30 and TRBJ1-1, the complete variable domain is SQTIHQWPATLVQPVGSPLSLECTVEGTSNPNLYWYRQAAGRGLQLLFYSVGIGQISSEVPQNLSASRPQDRQFILSSKKLLLSDSGFYLCACALGPGAEAFFGQGTRLTVV.

CDR3 residues: CASSPRGGDIDTEAFF. The CDR3 DNA follows: TGTGCCAGCAGCCCACGGGGAGGGGATATTGACACTGAAGCTTTCTTT. The chain joins TRBV7-3 to TRBJ1-1; weak D call: TRBD1 (5 bases). The CDR3 is made up of 16 amino acids. Trimming removed 5 bases at V and 3 bases at J, with 19 bases between. Germline assignment: CDR1 SGHTA and CDR2 FQGTGA.

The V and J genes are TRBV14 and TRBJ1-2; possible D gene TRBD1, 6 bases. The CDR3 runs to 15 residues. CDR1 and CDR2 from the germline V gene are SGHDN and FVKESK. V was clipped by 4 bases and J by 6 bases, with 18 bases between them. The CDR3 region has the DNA TGTGCCAGCAGCCCCGTCATCGGGGGGGGCCATGGCTACACCTTC. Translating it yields CASSPVIGGGHGYTF.

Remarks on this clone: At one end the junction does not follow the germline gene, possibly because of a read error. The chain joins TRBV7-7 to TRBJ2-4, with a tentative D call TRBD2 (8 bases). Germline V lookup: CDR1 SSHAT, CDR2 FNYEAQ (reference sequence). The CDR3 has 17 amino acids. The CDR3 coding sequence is TGTGCTAGCAGCTTAATCGGGAGGGGGCTAGCCAAAAACATTCAGTACTTC. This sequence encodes CASSLIGRGLAKNIQYF.

CDR3 in DNA: TGTGCCAGCATTGGACAGGGGCGTTATTCACCCCTCCACTTT. It is translated as CASIGQGRYSPLHF. The chain joins TRBV2 to TRBJ1-6; 9 positions agree with TRBD1. CDR3 length: 14 amino acids. Germline assignment: CDR1 SNHLY and CDR2 FYNNEI. V was clipped by 7 bases and J by 8 bases; unmatched bases: 6.

CDR3 bases: TGTGCCAGCAGCTCCGGACTAGCCGGAAACACCGGGGAGCTGTTTTTT. Translating gives CASSSGLAGNTGELFF. The gene calls are TRBV5-4 and TRBJ2-2, with 8 positions matching TRBD2. Germline-derived CDR1 and CDR2 are SGHNT and YYREEE (reference sequence). After removal of 3 bases from V and 2 bases from J, the junction contained 6 bases not matched to a gene. This CDR3 comprises 16 residues. Full variable domain (outside the CDR3, taken from reference TRBV5-4 and TRBJ2-2): ETGVTQSPTHLIKTRGQQVTLRCSSQSGHNTVSWYQQALGQGPQFIFQYYREEENGRGNFPPRFSGLQFPNYSSELNVNALELDDSALYLCASSSGLAGNTGELFFGEGSRLTVL.

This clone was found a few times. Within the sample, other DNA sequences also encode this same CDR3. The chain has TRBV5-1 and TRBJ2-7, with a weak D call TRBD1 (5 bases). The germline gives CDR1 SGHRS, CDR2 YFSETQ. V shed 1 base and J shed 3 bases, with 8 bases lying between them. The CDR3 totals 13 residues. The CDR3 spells CASSLSQGYEQYF. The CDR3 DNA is TGCGCCAGCAGCTTGAGCCAGGGCTACGAGCAGTACTTC.

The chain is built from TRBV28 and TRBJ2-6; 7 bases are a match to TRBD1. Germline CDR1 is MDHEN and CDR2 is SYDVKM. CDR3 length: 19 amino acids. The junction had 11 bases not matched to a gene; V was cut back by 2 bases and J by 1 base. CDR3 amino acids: CASSLAGTDYFSGANVLTF. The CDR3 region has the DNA TGTGCCAGCAGTTTAGCTGGGACAGACTATTTTTCTGGGGCCAACGTCCTGACTTTC.

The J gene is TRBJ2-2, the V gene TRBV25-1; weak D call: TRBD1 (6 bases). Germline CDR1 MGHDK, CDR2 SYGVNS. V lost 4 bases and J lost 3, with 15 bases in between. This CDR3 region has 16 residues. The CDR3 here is CASSGYWGPDTGELFF. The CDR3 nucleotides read TGTGCCAGCAGTGGATACTGGGGGCCGGACACCGGGGAGCTGTTTTTT.

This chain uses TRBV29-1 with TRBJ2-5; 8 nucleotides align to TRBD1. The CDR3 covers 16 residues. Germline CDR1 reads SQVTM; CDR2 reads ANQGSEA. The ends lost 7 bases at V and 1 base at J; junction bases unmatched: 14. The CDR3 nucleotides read TGCAGCGCTGCCCATGGACAGGGTGTTTTCCAAGAGACCCAGTACTTC. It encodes CSAAHGQGVFQETQYF.

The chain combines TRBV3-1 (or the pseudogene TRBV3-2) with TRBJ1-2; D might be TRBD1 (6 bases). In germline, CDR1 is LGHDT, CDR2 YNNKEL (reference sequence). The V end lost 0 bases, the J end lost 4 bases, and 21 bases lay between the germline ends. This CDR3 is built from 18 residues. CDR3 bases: TGTGCCAGCAGCCAAGATATAACAGGGTCATGGGGCGGCTATGGCTACACCTTC. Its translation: CASSQDITGSWGGYGYTF.

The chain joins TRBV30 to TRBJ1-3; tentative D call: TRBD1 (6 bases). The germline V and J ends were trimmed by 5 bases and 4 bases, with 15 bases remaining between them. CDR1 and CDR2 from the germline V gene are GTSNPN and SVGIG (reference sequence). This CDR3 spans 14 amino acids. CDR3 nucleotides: TGTGCCTGGGAGCTGGGGGCGAGGGGAAACACCATATATTTT. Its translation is CAWELGARGNTIYF. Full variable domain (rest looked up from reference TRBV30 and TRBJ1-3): SQTIHQWPATLVQPVGSPLSLECTVEGTSNPNLYWYRQAAGRGLQLLFYSVGIGQISSEVPQNLSASRPQDRQFILSSKKLLLSDSGFYLCAWELGARGNTIYFGEGSWLTVV.

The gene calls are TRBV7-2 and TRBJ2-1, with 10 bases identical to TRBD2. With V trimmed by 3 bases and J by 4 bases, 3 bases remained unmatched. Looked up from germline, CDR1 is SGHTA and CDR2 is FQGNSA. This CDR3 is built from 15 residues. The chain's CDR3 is CASSFTSGEYNEQFF. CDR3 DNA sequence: TGTGCCAGCAGCTTTACTAGCGGGGAATACAATGAGCAGTTCTTC.

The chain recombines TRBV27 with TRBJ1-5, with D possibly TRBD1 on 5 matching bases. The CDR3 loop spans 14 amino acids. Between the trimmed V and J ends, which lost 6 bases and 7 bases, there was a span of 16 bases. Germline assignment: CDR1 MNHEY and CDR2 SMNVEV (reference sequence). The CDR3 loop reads CASRVRGEGQPQHF. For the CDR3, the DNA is TGTGCCAGCAGGGTACGGGGGGAAGGGCAGCCCCAGCATTTT.

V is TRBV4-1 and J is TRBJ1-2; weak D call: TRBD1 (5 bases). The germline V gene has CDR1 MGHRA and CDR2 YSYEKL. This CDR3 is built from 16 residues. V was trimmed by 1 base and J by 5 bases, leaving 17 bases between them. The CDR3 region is CASSQAATPKGYGYTF. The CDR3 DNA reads TGCGCCAGCAGCCAAGCCGCGACACCCAAGGGGTATGGCTACACCTTC.

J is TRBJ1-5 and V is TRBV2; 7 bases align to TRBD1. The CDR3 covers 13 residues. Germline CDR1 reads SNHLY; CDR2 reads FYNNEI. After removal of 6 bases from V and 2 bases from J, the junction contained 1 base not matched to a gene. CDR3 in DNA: TGTGCCAGCAGCGGGACAGGCAATCAGCCCCAGCATTTT. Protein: CASSGTGNQPQHF.

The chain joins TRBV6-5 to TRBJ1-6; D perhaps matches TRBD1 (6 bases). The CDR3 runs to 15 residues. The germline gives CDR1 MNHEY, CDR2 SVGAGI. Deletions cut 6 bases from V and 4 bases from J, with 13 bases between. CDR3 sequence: CASSQGFGYNSPLHF. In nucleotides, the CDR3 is TGTGCCAGCAGCCAGGGGTTTGGGTATAATTCACCCCTCCACTTT.

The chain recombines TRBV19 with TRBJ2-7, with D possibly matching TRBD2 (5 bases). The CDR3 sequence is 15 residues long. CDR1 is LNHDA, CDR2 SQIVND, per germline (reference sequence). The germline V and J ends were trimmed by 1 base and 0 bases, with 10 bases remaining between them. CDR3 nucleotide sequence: TGTGCCAGTAGTATAGGAGGAGGAAGCTCCTACGAGCAGTACTTC. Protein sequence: CASSIGGGSSYEQYF.

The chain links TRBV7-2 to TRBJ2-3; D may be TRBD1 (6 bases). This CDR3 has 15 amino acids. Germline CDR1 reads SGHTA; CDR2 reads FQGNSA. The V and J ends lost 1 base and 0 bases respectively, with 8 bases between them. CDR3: CASSLVTGSTDTQYF. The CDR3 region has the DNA TGTGCCAGCAGCTTAGTCACAGGGAGCACAGATACGCAGTATTTT.

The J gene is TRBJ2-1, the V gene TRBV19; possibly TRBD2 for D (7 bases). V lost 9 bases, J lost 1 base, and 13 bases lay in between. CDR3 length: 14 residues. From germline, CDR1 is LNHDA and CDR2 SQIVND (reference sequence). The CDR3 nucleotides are TGTGCCAGCCTAGGGGGGGGATCCTACAATGAGCAGTTCTTC. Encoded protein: CASLGGGSYNEQFF.

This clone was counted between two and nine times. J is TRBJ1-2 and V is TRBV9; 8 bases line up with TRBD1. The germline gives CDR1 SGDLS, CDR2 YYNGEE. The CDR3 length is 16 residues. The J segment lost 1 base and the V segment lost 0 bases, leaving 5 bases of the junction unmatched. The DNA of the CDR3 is TGTGCCAGCAGCGTAGGCAGGGGGCTCGGTAACTATGGCTACACCTTC. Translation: CASSVGRGLGNYGYTF.

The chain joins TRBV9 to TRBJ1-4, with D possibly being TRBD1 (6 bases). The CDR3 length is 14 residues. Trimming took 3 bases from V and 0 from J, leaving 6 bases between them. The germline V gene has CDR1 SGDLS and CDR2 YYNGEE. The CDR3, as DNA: TGTGCCAGCAGCGGGACAGCAACTAATGAAAAACTGTTTTTT. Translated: CASSGTATNEKLFF.